This T cell receptor (beta chain) was identified in a study of blood T cell repertoires in COVID-19. Across the study: The United States, Italy and Spain provided the acute and convalescent COVID-19 samples.

This CDR3 is 15 amino acids long. After removal of 4 bases from V and 3 bases from J, the junction contained 6 bases not matched to a gene. Germline values: CDR1 MGHRA, CDR2 YSYEKL. The repertoire was sequenced with immunoSEQ multiplex PCR; TCRdb's copy has only in-frame clones and lacks some. This repertoire shows approximately 310,000 clones, 89% found once; its top ten account for roughly 5%. The specimen was PBMCs or T cells enriched from blood (not recorded which). The chain recombines TRBV4-1 with TRBJ1-3; 7 bases line up with TRBD1. The TCR comes from a man in his 60s who had recovered from COVID-19. CDR3 sequence (DNA): TGCGCCAGCAGCCGCACACAGGGGAGTGGAAACACCATATATTTT. Translating it yields CASSRTQGSGNTIYF.